One sample yielded the 30 T cell receptor beta chains listed below, sequenced in a study of T cell responses to AZD1222 COVID-19 vaccine. The method was immunoSEQ multiplex PCR; TCRdb's version includes in-frame clones alone and lacks a portion of them. The sample records about 180,000 clones, roughly nine tenths being singletons. The material was peripheral blood, obtained on day 0 of AZD1222 vaccination. The receptors shown here come from an adult in good health.

The rearrangement links TRBV6-5 to TRBJ1-3; possible D gene TRBD1, 6 bases. The CDR3 is 15 residues long. The germline V and J ends were trimmed by 0 bases and 2 bases, with 8 bases remaining between them. Germline loops: CDR1 MNHEY, CDR2 SVGAGI. CDR3 loop: CASSYSRGPGNTIYF. Written as DNA, the CDR3 is TGTGCCAGCAGTTACTCCAGGGGACCTGGAAACACCATATATTTT.

The chain recombines TRBV27 with TRBJ1-2; TRBD1 matches at 11 bases. The CDR3 has 14 amino acids. Per the germline V gene, CDR1 is MNHEY and CDR2 is SMNVEV (reference sequence). Trimming cost V 7 bases and J 3 bases; bases outside gene matches: 4. The CDR3 here is CASTRTGGDYGYTF. The CDR3 DNA reads as TGTGCCAGCACCCGGACAGGGGGCGACTATGGCTACACCTTC.

The chain is built from TRBV18 and TRBJ2-3; D not resolved. The CDR3 length is 13 residues. V shed 6 bases and J shed 0 bases, with 7 bases lying between them. The germline V gene has CDR1 KGHSH and CDR2 LQKENI. In DNA, the CDR3 is TGTGCCAGCTCCTCATCTAGCACAGATACGCAGTATTTT. It translates to CASSSSSTDTQYF.

The chain uses TRBV10-3 and TRBJ1-1, with D tentatively TRBD1 (6 bases). Trimming took off 7 bases at V and 1 base at J, with 13 bases between the two ends. Per the germline V gene, CDR1 is ENHRY and CDR2 is SYGVKD. The CDR3 runs to 14 residues. CDR3 amino acids: CAINQGWKNTEAFF. CDR3 DNA: TGTGCCATCAACCAGGGGTGGAAGAACACTGAAGCTTTCTTT.

This clone was counted a single time. The chain links TRBV7-9 to TRBJ2-2; D ambiguous. The V and J ends lost 1 base and 6 bases respectively, with 9 bases between them. Per the germline V gene, CDR1 is SEHNR and CDR2 is FQNEAQ (reference sequence). This CDR3 has 14 amino acids. The CDR3, as DNA: TGTGCCAGCAGCTTAGGGGCTCAGTCCGGGGAGCTGTTTTTT. Amino acids: CASSLGAQSGELFF. The full variable domain, its missing parts supplied by reference TRBV7-9 and TRBJ2-2, is DTGVSQNPRHKITKRGQNVTFRCDPISEHNRLYWYRQTLGQGPEFLTYFQNEAQLEKSRLLSDRFSAERPKGSFSTLEIQRTEQGDSAMYLCASSLGAQSGELFFGEGSRLTVL.

V is TRBV29-1 and J is TRBJ1-2; D not resolved. The CDR3 extends over 12 amino acids. The ends were cut back, 0 bases at V and 4 bases at J, with 6 bases in the middle. Per the germline V gene, CDR1 is SQVTM and CDR2 is ANQGSEA. The chain's CDR3 is CSVEDAPYGYTF. CDR3 in DNA: TGCAGCGTTGAAGACGCGCCCTATGGCTACACCTTC.

This chain uses TRBV9 with TRBJ2-6, with D maybe TRBD1 (5 bases). Germline V gene data show CDR1 as SGDLS and CDR2 as YYNGEE. The germline V and J ends were trimmed by 0 bases and 1 base, with 17 bases remaining between them. The CDR3 length is 19 residues. CDR3 loop: CASSVESQGMGSGANVLTF. In nucleotides, the CDR3 is TGTGCCAGCAGCGTAGAGTCGCAGGGTATGGGATCTGGGGCCAACGTCCTGACTTTC.

The chain links TRBV5-1 to TRBJ2-7; D gene unclear. From germline, CDR1 is SGHRS and CDR2 YFSETQ. The CDR3 is 9 amino acids. The CDR3 loop reads CASSLGPRV. In DNA form, the CDR3 reads TGCGCCAGCAGCTTGGGACCCAGGGTC.

The V and J genes are TRBV10-3 and TRBJ2-1; TRBD2 agrees at 9 bases. The CDR3 extends over 15 amino acids. Germline-derived CDR1 and CDR2 are ENHRY and SYGVKD. V gave up 6 bases and J gave up 3 bases; unmatched junction bases: 6. Here the CDR3 reads CAIRLTSGNYNEQFF. In DNA, the CDR3 is TGTGCCATCAGGCTGACTAGCGGTAACTACAATGAGCAGTTCTTC.

This clone was seen only a few times. V is TRBV9 and J is TRBJ1-1, with unresolved D. The ends were cut back, 3 bases at V and 4 bases at J, with 10 bases in the middle. The CDR3 has 13 amino acids. In germline, CDR1 is SGDLS, CDR2 YYNGEE. The CDR3 DNA reads as TGTGCCAGCAGCGCAGGTGGGGTCACTGAAGCTTTCTTT. This gives the protein CASSAGGVTEAFF.

The chain employs TRBV19 and TRBJ1-5; D is ambiguous. The germline V gene encodes CDR1 LNHDA and CDR2 SQIVND (reference sequence). V lost 6 bases, J lost 3 bases, and 9 bases lay in between. The CDR3 consists of 13 residues. CDR3 coding DNA: TGTGCCAGTAGAGACACGATCAATCAGCCCCAGCATTTT. This gives the protein CASRDTINQPQHF.

The chain has TRBV4-3 and TRBJ2-7; D may be TRBD1 (5 bases). With 4 bases removed from V and 4 bases from J, the gap between germline ends came to 11 bases. The CDR3 is made up of 13 amino acids. The germline CDR1 and CDR2 sequences are LGHNA and YSLEER. The CDR3 reads CASSPVQGYEQYF. The CDR3 nucleotides are TGCGCCAGCAGCCCAGTCCAGGGTTACGAGCAGTACTTC.

The chain uses TRBV5-4 and TRBJ1-1, with a possible D match to TRBD1 (6 bases). This CDR3 contains 15 residues. The V gene's germline CDR1 is SGHNT and CDR2 YYREEE (reference sequence). V was shortened by 0 bases and J by 5 bases, with 14 bases between the two germline ends. CDR3 loop: CASSLGAGAGTEAFF. CDR3 DNA sequence: TGTGCCAGCAGCTTGGGAGCGGGGGCAGGGACTGAAGCTTTCTTT.

The chain combines TRBV7-9 with TRBJ1-2; TRBD1 aligns across 9 bases. With 4 bases clipped from V and 6 bases from J, the junction kept 18 bases outside the gene matches. The CDR3 has 18 residues. The germline V gene encodes CDR1 SEHNR and CDR2 FQNEAQ (reference sequence). The CDR3 is CASSSGGQGLSAGNGYTF. The DNA for the CDR3 is TGTGCCAGCAGCTCAGGTGGACAGGGGCTATCGGCCGGAAATGGCTACACCTTC.

Only one count was recorded for this clone. CDR3 nucleotide sequence: TGTGCCAGCAGCTTAGTGCCGGATCCCGCGGGTGGCTACACCTTC. Protein: CASSLVPDPAGGYTF. The V and J genes are TRBV11-2 and TRBJ1-2; no definite D call. The germline V gene has CDR1 SGHAT and CDR2 FQNNGV. The V end was cut by 1 base, the J end by 7 bases, with 16 bases between. This CDR3 has 15 amino acids.

As DNA, the CDR3 is TGTGCCAGCAGCTTGCGGCAGGCCTACGAGCAGTACTTC. This translates into CASSLRQAYEQYF. V usage is TRBV5-6 and J usage is TRBJ2-7; D is unresolved. The germline CDR1 and CDR2 sequences are SGHDT and YYEEEE. Trimming removed 1 base at V and 2 bases at J, with 7 bases between. This CDR3 contains 13 residues.

The chain has TRBV29-1 and TRBJ1-2; 7 bases align to TRBD1. From germline, CDR1 is SQVTM and CDR2 ANQGSEA. The CDR3 is made up of 13 amino acids. Trimming cost V 2 bases and J 8 bases; bases outside gene matches: 8. CDR3 protein: CSVEKNRGGGYTF. The DNA for the CDR3 is TGCAGCGTTGAAAAAAACAGGGGTGGCGGCTACACCTTC.

The CDR3 nucleotides are TGTGCCAGCAGTTTAGCCGGGACACAATATAGCAATCAGCCCCAGCATTTT. Translating it yields CASSLAGTQYSNQPQHF. This rearrangement joins TRBV6-2 or TRBV6-3 to TRBJ1-5; TRBD1 might be the D (6 bases). There are 17 residues in the CDR3. V gave up 4 bases and J gave up 0 bases, with 16 bases separating them. From germline, CDR1 is MNHEY and CDR2 SVGEGT.

The CDR3 loop reads CASSLEASGNYEQYF. DNA of the CDR3: TGTGCCAGCAGCTTGGAAGCTAGCGGTAACTACGAGCAGTACTTC. V and J are TRBV5-4 and TRBJ2-7; 7 positions match TRBD2. The length of the CDR3 is 15 residues. Germline V CDR1 and CDR2: SGHNT, YYREEE (reference sequence). V was pared by 0 bases and J by 3 bases, with 6 bases of the junction left unmatched. Full variable domain (remainder filled in from reference TRBV5-4 and TRBJ2-7): ETGVTQSPTHLIKTRGQQVTLRCSSQSGHNTVSWYQQALGQGPQFIFQYYREEENGRGNFPPRFSGLQFPNYSSELNVNALELDDSALYLCASSLEASGNYEQYFGPGTRLTVT.

The gene calls are TRBV10-3 and TRBJ2-2; TRBD2 is a possible D gene (6 bases). The V gene lost 3 bases and the J gene lost 6 bases, with 17 bases spanning the gap. The V gene's germline CDR1 is ENHRY and CDR2 SYGVKD. The CDR3 covers 16 residues. The chain's CDR3 is CAISDGGSQGAGELFF. CDR3 nucleotide sequence: TGTGCCATCAGTGATGGGGGGAGCCAAGGGGCCGGGGAGCTGTTTTTT.

The chain links TRBV28 to TRBJ1-1, with D perhaps matching TRBD1 (5 bases). In germline, CDR1 is MDHEN, CDR2 SYDVKM. The CDR3 has 16 residues. V gave up 6 bases and J gave up 3 bases, with 20 bases separating them. The CDR3 nucleotides are TGTGCCAGCAGCTTAAAAACACGCCTAGGGGACACTGAAGCTTTCTTT. This sequence encodes CASSLKTRLGDTEAFF.

The J gene is TRBJ1-1, the V gene TRBV18; TRBD1 agrees at 9 bases. V gave up 3 bases and J gave up 5 bases; unmatched junction bases: 1. CDR1 is KGHSH and CDR2 is LQKENI in the germline V gene. This CDR3 spans 13 amino acids. The CDR3 protein is CASSPGQGTEAFF. CDR3 DNA: TGTGCCAGCTCACCGGGACAGGGTACTGAAGCTTTCTTT.

The V and J genes are TRBV7-6 and TRBJ1-6; 7 nucleotides align to TRBD1. The CDR3 length is 16 residues. From germline, CDR1 is SGHVS and CDR2 FNYEAQ. The J segment lost 0 bases and the V segment lost 3 bases, leaving 2 bases of the junction unmatched. In DNA, the CDR3 is TGTGCCAGCAGCTTGCAGGGGGGCTCCTATAATTCACCCCTCCACTTT. Protein sequence: CASSLQGGSYNSPLHF.

This clone was observed a single time. CDR3 DNA sequence: TGTGCCAGCAGTTTAAGGCCCTCCTACGAGCAGTACGTC. Its translation: CASSLRPSYEQYV. The rearrangement links TRBV28 to TRBJ2-7; D remains unclear. This CDR3 has 13 amino acids. The V gene lost 2 bases and the J gene lost 0 bases, with 5 bases spanning the gap. Germline assignment: CDR1 MDHEN and CDR2 SYDVKM.

This chain joins TRBV18 and TRBJ2-5; D ambiguous. The V end was cut by 1 base, the J end by 4 bases, with 19 bases between. The CDR3 consists of 17 residues. CDR1 is KGHSH and CDR2 is LQKENI in the germline V gene. The CDR3 sequence: CASSPLKLDSGTETQYF. The CDR3 DNA reads as TGTGCCAGCTCACCACTGAAGCTGGATAGTGGCACAGAGACCCAGTACTTC.

The V call is TRBV7-6, the J call TRBJ2-7, with a weak D call TRBD1 (5 bases). The ends were cut back, 0 bases at V and 3 bases at J, with 6 bases in the middle. This CDR3 contains 13 residues. CDR1 SGHVS and CDR2 FNYEAQ come from the germline V gene. The CDR3 here is CASSLARVYEQYF. Here the CDR3 DNA reads TGTGCCAGCAGCTTAGCCAGGGTCTACGAGCAGTACTTC.

The CDR3 loop reads CASNGLAAIAKNIQYF. In DNA form, the CDR3 reads TGTGCCAGCAATGGACTAGCGGCCATAGCCAAAAACATTCAGTACTTC. The rearrangement joins TRBV25-1 to TRBJ2-4; 10 positions agree with TRBD2. CDR3 length: 16 residues. With 7 bases clipped from V and 0 bases from J, the junction kept 6 bases outside the gene matches. Germline V gene lookup returns CDR1 MGHDK and CDR2 SYGVNS. Full variable domain (outside the CDR3, taken from reference TRBV25-1 and TRBJ2-4): EADIYQTPRYLVIGTGKKITLECSQTMGHDKMYWYQQDPGMELHLIHYSYGVNSTEKGDLSSESTVSRIRTEHFPLTLESARPSHTSQYLCASNGLAAIAKNIQYFGAGTRLSVL.

The V and J genes are TRBV4-1 and TRBJ1-2; TRBD1 matches at 7 bases. The germline gives CDR1 MGHRA, CDR2 YSYEKL. V lost 3 bases and J lost 6; bases outside the gene matches: 10. The CDR3 covers 15 residues. This chain's CDR3 is CASSHPLVTGNGYTF. In DNA form, the CDR3 reads TGCGCCAGCAGCCACCCTCTGGTGACAGGGAATGGCTACACCTTC.

The V call is TRBV2, the J call TRBJ2-7, with 8 bases aligning to TRBD1. CDR1 and CDR2 (germline): SNHLY, FYNNEI. This CDR3 has 14 residues. J was trimmed by 0 bases and V by 6 bases; bases with no gene match: 4. CDR3 residues: CASRGTGGSYEQYF. The CDR3 region has the DNA TGTGCCAGCAGGGGCACAGGGGGCTCCTACGAGCAGTACTTC.

This chain connects TRBV29-1 to TRBJ1-5; no clear D. From germline, CDR1 is SQVTM and CDR2 ANQGSEA. V lost 5 bases, J lost 2 bases, and 7 bases lay in between. The CDR3 is 12 amino acids. The CDR3 coding sequence is TGCAGCGTTCAGGTGGGCAATCAGCCCCAGCATTTT. It translates to CSVQVGNQPQHF.